The clone carrying this T cell receptor beta chain came up a few times. Its antigen remains unidentified. Unmatched junction bases numbered 6, after V lost 0 bases and J lost 2 bases. Germline values: CDR1 SGDLS, CDR2 YYNGEE. This CDR3 has 16 amino acids. Every sample yielded at least 6.5 million isolated PBMCs. Extraction yielded at least 5 micrograms of total RNA per sample. The record originates from a study of blood T cells in healthy people across ages. Study-wide findings and caveats: Both higher diversity and more naive CD4+ cells marked long-lived donors when set against aged donors.

A second PCR, run for roughly 6 to 11 cycles, used a sample-barcoded 5' primer plus a J-beta primer mix. One entry per CDR3 protein results from TCRdb running MiXCR on the 5' RACE reads. The table lists approximately 940,000 distinct CDR3 sequences, roughly 50% of them singletons. Sequencing used blood. The chain is built from TRBV9 and TRBJ2-5; 8 bases agree with TRBD2. This receptor was taken from a man under 40 in good health. DNA for the CDR3: TGTGCCAGCAGCGTAGGTAGCGGGGCGCTTCAAGAGACCCAGTACTTC. It translates to CASSVGSGALQETQYF.